This T cell receptor (beta chain) was profiled in a study of T-cell reconstitution after alpha-beta-depleted transplantation in children. The CDR3 loop spans 11 amino acids. Germline lookup yields CDR1 MNHEY and CDR2 SVGEGT. With 8 bases removed from V and 6 bases from J, the gap between germline ends came to 11 bases. Overall study results and limits: About two months after transplant, alpha-beta T cells reportedly came from several hundred expanded graft clones. In some patients, recipient T cells and intrathymic progenitors surviving conditioning explained high day-60 diversity. Counts and diversity of T cells one year after transplant came mostly from newly produced T cells.

The sample holds many counts of this clonotype. As yet, its antigen is unknown. As it was prepared, the TCRbeta library received unique molecular identifiers. TCRdb ran MiXCR on the PCR reads and lists one entry per CDR3 protein. The profile shows approximately 300,000 distinct CDR3 sequences, 6% to 10% of them singletons. This TCR came from a female patient aged 2-10 years who had a stem cell transplant for Fanconi anemia, so the T cells may come from the graft donor. Sample: peripheral blood, taken 360 days after TCRalphabeta/CD19-depleted stem cell transplant. The chain employs TRBV6-2 or TRBV6-3 and TRBJ2-7; D ambiguous. CDR3 amino acids: CASAQGLEQYF. CDR3 bases: TGTGCCAGCGCGCAAGGGCTCGAGCAGTACTTC.